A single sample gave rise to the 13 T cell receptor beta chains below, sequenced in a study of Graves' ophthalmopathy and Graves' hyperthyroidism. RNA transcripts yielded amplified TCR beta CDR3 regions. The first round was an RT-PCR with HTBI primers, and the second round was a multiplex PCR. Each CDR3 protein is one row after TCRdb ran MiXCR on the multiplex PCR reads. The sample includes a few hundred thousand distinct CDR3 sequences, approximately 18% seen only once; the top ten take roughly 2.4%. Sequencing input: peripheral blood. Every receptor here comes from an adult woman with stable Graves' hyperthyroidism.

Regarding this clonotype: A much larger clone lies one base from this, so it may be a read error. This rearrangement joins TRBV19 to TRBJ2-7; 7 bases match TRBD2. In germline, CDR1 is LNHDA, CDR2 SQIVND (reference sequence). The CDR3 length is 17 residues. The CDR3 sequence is CVSSIKASGWTPYEQDF. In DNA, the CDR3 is TGTGTCAGTAGTATTAAGGCTAGCGGCTGGACTCCCTACGAGCAGGACTTC.

CDR3 coding DNA: TGTGCCAGCAGTAATCCGGGACAGGGGCGCACTGAAGCTTTCTTT. Protein: CASSNPGQGRTEAFF. The chain joins TRBV28 to TRBJ1-1; 10 positions match TRBD1. Per the germline V gene, CDR1 is MDHEN and CDR2 is SYDVKM. The CDR3 sequence is 15 residues long. V shed 5 bases, J shed 4 bases, and the junction held 7 bases outside the gene matches.

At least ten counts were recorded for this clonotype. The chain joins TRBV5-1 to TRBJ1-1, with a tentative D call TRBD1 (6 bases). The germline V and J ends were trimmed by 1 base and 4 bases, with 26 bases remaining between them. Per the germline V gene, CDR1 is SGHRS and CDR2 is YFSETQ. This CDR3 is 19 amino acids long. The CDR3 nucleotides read TGCGCCAGCAGCTTGCAGGGCCTGCAGGGGTCTGGTCAGGTCACTGAAGCTTTCTTT. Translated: CASSLQGLQGSGQVTEAFF.

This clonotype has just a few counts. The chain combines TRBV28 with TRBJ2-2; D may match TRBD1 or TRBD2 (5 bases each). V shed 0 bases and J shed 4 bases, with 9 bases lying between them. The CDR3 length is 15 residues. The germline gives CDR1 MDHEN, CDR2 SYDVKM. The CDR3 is CASSLWGVSTGELFF. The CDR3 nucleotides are TGTGCCAGCAGTTTATGGGGGGTCAGCACCGGGGAGCTGTTTTTT.

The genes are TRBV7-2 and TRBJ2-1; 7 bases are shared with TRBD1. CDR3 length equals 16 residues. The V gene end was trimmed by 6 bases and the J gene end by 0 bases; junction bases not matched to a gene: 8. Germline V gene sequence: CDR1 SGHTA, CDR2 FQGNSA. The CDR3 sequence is CASSSRQGSSYNEQFF. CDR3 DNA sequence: TGTGCCAGCAGTTCCAGACAGGGTAGCTCCTACAATGAGCAGTTCTTC.

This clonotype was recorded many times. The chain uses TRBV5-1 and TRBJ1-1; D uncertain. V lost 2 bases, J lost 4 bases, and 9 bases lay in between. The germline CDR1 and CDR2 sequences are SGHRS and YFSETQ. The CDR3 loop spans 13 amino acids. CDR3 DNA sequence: TGCGCCAGCAGCTTATCAACATCCACTGAAGCTTTCTTT. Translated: CASSLSTSTEAFF.

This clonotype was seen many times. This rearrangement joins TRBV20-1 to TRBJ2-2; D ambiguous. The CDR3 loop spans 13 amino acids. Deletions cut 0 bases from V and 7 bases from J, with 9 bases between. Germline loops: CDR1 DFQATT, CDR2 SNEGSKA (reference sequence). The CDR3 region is CSAREGPYGELFF. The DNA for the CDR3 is TGCAGTGCTAGAGAGGGCCCTTACGGGGAGCTGTTTTTT.

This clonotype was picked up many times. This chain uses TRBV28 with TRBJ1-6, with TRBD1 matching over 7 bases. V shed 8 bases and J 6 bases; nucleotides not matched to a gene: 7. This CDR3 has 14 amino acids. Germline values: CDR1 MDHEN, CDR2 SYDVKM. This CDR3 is CASEVGTANSPLHF. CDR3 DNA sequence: TGTGCCAGCGAGGTCGGGACAGCTAATTCACCCCTCCACTTT.

CDR3 in DNA: TGCAGTGCTAGTATAGGGAACTATGGCTACACCTTC. Protein product: CSASIGNYGYTF. This chain joins TRBV20-1 and TRBJ1-2, with D hard to call. The CDR3 sequence is 12 residues long. The germline V gene has CDR1 DFQATT and CDR2 SNEGSKA (reference sequence). The V end was cut by 3 bases, the J end by 2 bases, with 7 bases between.

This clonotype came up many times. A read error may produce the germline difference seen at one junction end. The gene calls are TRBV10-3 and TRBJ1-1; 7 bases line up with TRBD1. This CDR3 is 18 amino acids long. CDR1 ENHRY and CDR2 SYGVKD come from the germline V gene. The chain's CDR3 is CAISAVPTGKVVNAEAFF. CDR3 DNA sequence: TGTGCCATCAGTGCCGTCCCGACAGGGAAGGTTGTGAACGCTGAAGCTTTCTTT.

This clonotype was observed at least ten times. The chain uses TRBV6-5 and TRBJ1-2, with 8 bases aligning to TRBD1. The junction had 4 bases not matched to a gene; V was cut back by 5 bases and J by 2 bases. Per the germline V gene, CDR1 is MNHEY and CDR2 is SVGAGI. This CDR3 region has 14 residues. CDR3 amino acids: CASSRTGINYGYTF. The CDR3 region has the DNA TGTGCCAGCAGTCGGACAGGGATAAACTATGGCTACACCTTC.

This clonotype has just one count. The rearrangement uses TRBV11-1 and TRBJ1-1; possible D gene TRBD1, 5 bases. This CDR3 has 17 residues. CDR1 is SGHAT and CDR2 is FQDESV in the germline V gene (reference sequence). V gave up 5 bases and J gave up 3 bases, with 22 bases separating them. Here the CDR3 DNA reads TGTGCCAGCAGCCGAAGCCGGGGGGAGGGAATGGACACTGAAGCTTTCTTT. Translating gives CASSRSRGEGMDTEAFF.

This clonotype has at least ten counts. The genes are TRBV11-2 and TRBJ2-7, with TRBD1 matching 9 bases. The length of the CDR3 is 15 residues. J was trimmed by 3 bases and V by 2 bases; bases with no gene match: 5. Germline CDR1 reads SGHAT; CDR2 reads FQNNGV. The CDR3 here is CASSLWDRVYYEQYF. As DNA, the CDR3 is TGTGCCAGCAGCTTATGGGACAGGGTGTACTACGAGCAGTACTTC.